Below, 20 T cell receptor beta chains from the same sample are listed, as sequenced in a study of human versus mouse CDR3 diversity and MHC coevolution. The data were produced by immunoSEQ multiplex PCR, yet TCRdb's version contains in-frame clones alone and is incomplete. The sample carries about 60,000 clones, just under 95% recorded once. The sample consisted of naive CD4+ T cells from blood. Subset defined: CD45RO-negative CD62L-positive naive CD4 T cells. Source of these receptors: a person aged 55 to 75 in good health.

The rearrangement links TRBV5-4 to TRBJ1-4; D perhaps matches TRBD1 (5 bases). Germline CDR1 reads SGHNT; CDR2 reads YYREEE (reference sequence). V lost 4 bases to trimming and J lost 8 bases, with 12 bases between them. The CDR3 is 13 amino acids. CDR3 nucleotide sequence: TGTGCCAGCAGCGTGGAGGGGTGGGAAAAACTGTTTTTT. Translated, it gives CASSVEGWEKLFF.

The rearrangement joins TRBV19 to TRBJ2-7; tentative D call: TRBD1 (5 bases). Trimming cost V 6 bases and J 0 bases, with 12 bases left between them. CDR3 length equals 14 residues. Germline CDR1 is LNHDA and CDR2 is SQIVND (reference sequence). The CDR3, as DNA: TGTGCCAGTAGAACAGGACCTAACTCCTACGAGCAGTACTTC. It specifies CASRTGPNSYEQYF.

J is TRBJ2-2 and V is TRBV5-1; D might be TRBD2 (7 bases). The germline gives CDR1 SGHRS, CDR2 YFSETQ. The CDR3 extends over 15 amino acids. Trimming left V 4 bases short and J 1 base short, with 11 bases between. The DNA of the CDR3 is TGCGCCAGCAGCGGGGGCGGGAGGAACACCGGGGAGCTGTTTTTT. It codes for CASSGGGRNTGELFF. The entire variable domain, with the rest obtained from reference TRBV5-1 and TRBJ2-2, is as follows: KAGVTQTPRYLIKTRGQQVTLSCSPISGHRSVSWYQQTPGQGLQFLFEYFSETQRNKGNFPGRFSGRQFSNSRSEMNVSTLELGDSALYLCASSGGGRNTGELFFGEGSRLTVL.

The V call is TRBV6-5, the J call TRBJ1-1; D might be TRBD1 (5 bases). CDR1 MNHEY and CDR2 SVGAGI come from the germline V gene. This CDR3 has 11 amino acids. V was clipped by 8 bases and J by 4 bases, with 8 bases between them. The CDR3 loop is CASEGATEAFF. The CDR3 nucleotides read TGTGCCAGCGAAGGGGCCACTGAAGCTTTCTTT.

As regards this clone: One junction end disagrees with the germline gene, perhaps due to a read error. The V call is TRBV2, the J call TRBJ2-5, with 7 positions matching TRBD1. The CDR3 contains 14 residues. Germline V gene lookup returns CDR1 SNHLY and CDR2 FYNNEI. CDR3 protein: CASSLTGFQEPQYF. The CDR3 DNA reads TGTGCCAGCAGTTTGACAGGGTTCCAAGAGCCCCAGTACTTC.

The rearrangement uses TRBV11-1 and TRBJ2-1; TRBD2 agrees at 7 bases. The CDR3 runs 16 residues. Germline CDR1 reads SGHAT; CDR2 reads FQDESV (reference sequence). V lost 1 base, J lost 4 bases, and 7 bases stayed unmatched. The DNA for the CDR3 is TGTGCCAGCAGCTTAGGTTCTAGCGGAACGTACAATGAGCAGTTCTTC. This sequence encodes CASSLGSSGTYNEQFF.

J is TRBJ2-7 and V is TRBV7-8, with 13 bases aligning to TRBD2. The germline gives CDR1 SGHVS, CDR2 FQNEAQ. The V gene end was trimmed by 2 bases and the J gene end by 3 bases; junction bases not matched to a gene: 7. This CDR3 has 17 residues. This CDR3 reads CASSLFTSGRVSYEQYF. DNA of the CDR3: TGTGCCAGCAGCTTATTTACTAGCGGGAGGGTCAGCTACGAGCAGTACTTC.

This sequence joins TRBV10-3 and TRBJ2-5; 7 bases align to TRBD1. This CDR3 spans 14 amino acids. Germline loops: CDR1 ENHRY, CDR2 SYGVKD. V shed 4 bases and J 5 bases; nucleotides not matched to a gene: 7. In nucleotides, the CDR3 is TGTGCCATCAGTGCATCAGGGGGTGGGGAGACCCAGTACTTC. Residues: CAISASGGGETQYF.

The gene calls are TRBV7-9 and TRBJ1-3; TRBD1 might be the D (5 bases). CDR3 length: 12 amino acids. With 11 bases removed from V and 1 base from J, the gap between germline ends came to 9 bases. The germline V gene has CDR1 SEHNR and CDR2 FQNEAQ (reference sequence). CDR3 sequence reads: CAGGESGNTIYF. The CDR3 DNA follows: TGTGCCGGAGGGGAATCTGGAAACACCATATATTTT.

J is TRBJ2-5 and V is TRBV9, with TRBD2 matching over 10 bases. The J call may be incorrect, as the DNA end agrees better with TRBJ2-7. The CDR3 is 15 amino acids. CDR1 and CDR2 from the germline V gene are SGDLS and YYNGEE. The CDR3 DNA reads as TGTGCCAGCAGCGTAGGCCTAGCGGGAGCCTACGAGCAGTACTTC. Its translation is CASSVGLAGAYEQYF.

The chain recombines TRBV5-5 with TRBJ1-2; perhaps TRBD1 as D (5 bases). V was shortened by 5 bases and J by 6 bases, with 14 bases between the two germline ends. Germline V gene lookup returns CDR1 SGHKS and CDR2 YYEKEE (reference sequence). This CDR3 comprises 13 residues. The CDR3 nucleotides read TGTGCCAGCAGTTCCTCGGGGGTCCATGGCTACACCTTC. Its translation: CASSSSGVHGYTF.

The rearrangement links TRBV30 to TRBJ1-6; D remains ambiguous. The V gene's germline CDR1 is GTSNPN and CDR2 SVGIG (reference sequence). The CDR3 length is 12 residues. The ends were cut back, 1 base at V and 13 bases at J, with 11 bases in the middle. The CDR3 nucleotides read TGTGCCTGGAGTGAGAGGCTGAGTCCCCTCCACTTT. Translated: CAWSERLSPLHF.

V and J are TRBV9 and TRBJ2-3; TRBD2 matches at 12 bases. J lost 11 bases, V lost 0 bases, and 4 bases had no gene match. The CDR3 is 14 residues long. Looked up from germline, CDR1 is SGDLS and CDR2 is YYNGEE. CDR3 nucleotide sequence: TGTGCCAGCAGCGTAGGACTAGCGGGAGTGATGCAGTATTTT. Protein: CASSVGLAGVMQYF.

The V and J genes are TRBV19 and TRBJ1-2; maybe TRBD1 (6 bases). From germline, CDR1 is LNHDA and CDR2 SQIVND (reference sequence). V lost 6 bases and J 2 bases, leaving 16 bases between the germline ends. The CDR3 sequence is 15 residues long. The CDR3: CASRYLRQGNYGYTF. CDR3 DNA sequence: TGTGCCAGTAGATATCTACGGCAGGGGAACTATGGCTACACCTTC.

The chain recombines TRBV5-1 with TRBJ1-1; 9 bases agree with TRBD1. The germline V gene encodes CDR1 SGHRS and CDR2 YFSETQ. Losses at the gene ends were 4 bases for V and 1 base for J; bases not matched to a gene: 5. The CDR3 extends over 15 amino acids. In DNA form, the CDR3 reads TGCGCCAGCAGCCCCCCGGGACAGGGGAACACTGAAGCTTTCTTT. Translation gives CASSPPGQGNTEAFF.

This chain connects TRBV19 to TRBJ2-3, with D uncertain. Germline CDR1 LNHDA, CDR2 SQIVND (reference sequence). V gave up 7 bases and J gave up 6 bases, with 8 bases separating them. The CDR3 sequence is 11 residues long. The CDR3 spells CASTLSDTQYF. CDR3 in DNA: TGTGCCAGTACCCTGTCGGATACGCAGTATTTT. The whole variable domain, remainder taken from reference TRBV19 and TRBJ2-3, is DGGITQSPKYLFRKEGQNVTLSCEQNLNHDAMYWYRQDPGQGLRLIYYSQIVNDFQKGDIAEGYSVSREKKESFPLTVTSAQKNPTAFYLCASTLSDTQYFGPGTRLTVL.

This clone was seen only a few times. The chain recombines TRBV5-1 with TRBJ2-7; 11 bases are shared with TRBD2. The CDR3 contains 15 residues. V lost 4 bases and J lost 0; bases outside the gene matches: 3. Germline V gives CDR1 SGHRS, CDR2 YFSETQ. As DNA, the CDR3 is TGCGCCAGCAGCCCTAGCGGGAGGTCCTCCTACGAGCAGTACTTC. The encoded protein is CASSPSGRSSYEQYF.

This CDR3 reads CASSLGGTANEKLFF. The CDR3 DNA reads TGCGCCAGCAGCTTGGGCGGGACAGCTAATGAAAAACTGTTTTTT. The J gene is TRBJ1-4, the V gene TRBV5-1, with TRBD1 identical over 7 bases. Germline CDR1 and CDR2: SGHRS and YFSETQ. V trimming: 0 bases; J trimming: 3 bases; junction bases outside the gene matches: 2. The CDR3 has 15 residues.

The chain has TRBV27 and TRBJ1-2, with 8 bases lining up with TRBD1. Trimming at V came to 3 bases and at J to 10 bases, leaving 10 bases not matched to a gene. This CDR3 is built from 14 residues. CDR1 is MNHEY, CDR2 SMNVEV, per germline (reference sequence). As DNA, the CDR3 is TGTGCCAGCAGTTTGGCAAGGACAGGGACCATCTACACCTTC. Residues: CASSLARTGTIYTF.

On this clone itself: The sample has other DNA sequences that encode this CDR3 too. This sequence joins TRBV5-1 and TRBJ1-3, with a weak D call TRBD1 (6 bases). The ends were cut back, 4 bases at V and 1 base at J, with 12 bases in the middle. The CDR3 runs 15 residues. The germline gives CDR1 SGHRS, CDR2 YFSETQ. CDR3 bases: TGCGCCAGCAGCCCGCAAGGGGGATCTGGAAACACCATATATTTT. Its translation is CASSPQGGSGNTIYF. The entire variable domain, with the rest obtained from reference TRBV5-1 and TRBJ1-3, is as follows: KAGVTQTPRYLIKTRGQQVTLSCSPISGHRSVSWYQQTPGQGLQFLFEYFSETQRNKGNFPGRFSGRQFSNSRSEMNVSTLELGDSALYLCASSPQGGSGNTIYFGEGSWLTVV.